This T cell receptor beta chain stems from a study of T cells in Graves' hyperthyroidism and ophthalmopathy. General study points: Most thyroid clonotypes expanded above 0.001 were also detected in blood.

RNA transcripts served as the template for amplifying TCR beta CDR3 regions. The TCR CDR3 first-round RT-PCR relied on the HTBI primer set. TCRdb re-called the multiplex PCR reads with MiXCR, one entry per CDR3 protein. The data show 450,000 to 650,000 distinct CDR3 sequences, with 15% to 20% seen just once and around 17% held by the top ten. In making diagnoses, clinical symptoms, serum thyroxine and TRAb, thyroid ultrasound and orbital computed tomography were all used. The CDR3 has 12 amino acids. The V end lost 8 bases, the J end lost 3 bases, and 10 bases lay between the germline ends. Germline loops: CDR1 MGHDK, CDR2 SYGVNS. As for this clonotype: What it binds is not known.

Material: blood. This TCR was recovered from a woman between 18 and 30 years old with Graves' ophthalmopathy. The V and J genes are TRBV25-1 and TRBJ1-2, with D unclear. The chain's CDR3 is CASRRGDYGYTF. The CDR3 DNA reads TGTGCCAGCCGGCGGGGAGACTATGGCTACACCTTC.